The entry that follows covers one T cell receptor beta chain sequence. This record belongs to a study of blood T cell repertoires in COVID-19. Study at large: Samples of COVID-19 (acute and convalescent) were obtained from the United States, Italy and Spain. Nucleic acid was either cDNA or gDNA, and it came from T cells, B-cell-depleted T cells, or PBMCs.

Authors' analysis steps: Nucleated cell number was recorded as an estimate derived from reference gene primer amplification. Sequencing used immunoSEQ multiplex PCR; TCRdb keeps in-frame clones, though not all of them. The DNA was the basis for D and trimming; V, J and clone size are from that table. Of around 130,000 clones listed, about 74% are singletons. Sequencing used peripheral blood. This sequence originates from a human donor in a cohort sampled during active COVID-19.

CDR3 sequence reads: CASYDIGSTDTQYF. Written as DNA, the CDR3 is TGTGCCAGCTACGACATAGGATCCACAGATACGCAGTATTTT. The genes are TRBV2 and TRBJ2-3; D uncertain. This CDR3 region has 14 residues. Germline-derived CDR1 and CDR2 are SNHLY and FYNNEI. The V end was cut by 8 bases, the J end by 2 bases, with 14 bases between.